The entry below gives a single T cell receptor (beta chain) sequence along with its context. The entry originates in a study of T cell clones after liver transplantation. Study as a whole: Pre-transplant mixed lymphocyte reactions yielded third-party-reactive TCRbeta sequences as comparators for graft-donor-reactive sequences. Subjects received no induction therapy and standard immunosuppression until randomization at 12-24 months post-transplant.

The method was immunoSEQ multiplex PCR; TCRdb's version includes in-frame clones alone and lacks a portion of them. The sample gives about 76,000 clones, over 65% of which show up once; approximately 2.8% is in the top ten. The sequence derives from a human patient who received a liver transplant. The T cells may partly be graft donor cells. This specimen consisted of CD4+ T cells from blood, obtained at the 22-month timepoint.

The CDR3 region has the DNA TGTGCCAGCAGCTTGGGGGCCACTAATGAAAAACTGTTTTTT. It is translated as CASSLGATNEKLFF. The V call is TRBV7-2, the J call TRBJ1-4; maybe TRBD1 (6 bases). Between the trimmed V and J ends, which lost 3 bases and 2 bases, there was a span of 7 bases. There are 14 residues in the CDR3. Germline V gives CDR1 SGHTA, CDR2 FQGNSA.